A selection of T cell receptor beta chains follows, all from one sample in a study of blood T cell repertoires in COVID-19. Generated by immunoSEQ multiplex PCR, the TCRdb table keeps only in-frame clones and is missing some. This sample has under 300,000 clones, with roughly 89% found just once. The sequenced sample consisted of peripheral blood. The receptors derive from a woman in her thirties or forties who had recovered from COVID-19. The conserved cysteine and the conserved F or W are not part of the CDR3 here. The order of the fields is CDR3 protein, V gene, J gene.

ASSKEQGVNTGELF	TRBV21-1	TRBJ2-2
ASTAPPRGGNQPQH	TRBV19	TRBJ1-5
ASRPTSVPYNEQF	TRBV27	TRBJ2-1
ASSLQGTEAF	TRBV5-4	TRBJ1-1
AISDLGSGIANEQF	TRBV10-3	TRBJ2-1
ASDRGYLETQY	TRBV6-1	TRBJ2-5
ASSLDRGYEQY	TRBV19	TRBJ2-7
ASSPRTGAGALSETQY	TRBV7-9	TRBJ2-5
ASSWGQGVTDTQY	TRBV19	TRBJ2-3
ASSQATQSSYNSPLH	TRBV4-1	TRBJ1-6
ASSLDYNTGELF	TRBV4-3	TRBJ2-2
ATSGDTYTDTQY	TRBV24-1	TRBJ2-3
ASSQGFQGVPLEQY	TRBV4-1	TRBJ2-7
ASSAGQGDNGYT	TRBV6-4	TRBJ1-2
ATSDLARAGGELF	TRBV24-1	TRBJ2-2
ASSSPQGAYEQY	TRBV28	TRBJ2-7
ASSQTTESEAF	TRBV19	TRBJ1-1
AWSVLARQPQH	TRBV30	TRBJ1-5
ATHSQGNEQY	TRBV10-3	TRBJ2-7
ASSYSGGAGNEQF	TRBV5-1	TRBJ2-1
ASSFQGETQY	TRBV5-6	TRBJ2-5
ASSIRGHYNEQF	TRBV5-1	TRBJ2-1
ASSVGGSGGGYT	TRBV9	TRBJ1-2
ASRWRQDGELF	TRBV19	TRBJ2-2
ASRNGQGFNQPQH	TRBV19	TRBJ1-5
ASSVRSGGAEETQY	TRBV9	TRBJ2-5
ASSSRSPGQGPPQH	TRBV27	TRBJ1-5
ASQGVNYGYT	TRBV3-1/TRBV3-2	TRBJ1-2
ASSFGRGNQPQH	TRBV13	TRBJ1-5
ASSSLTDTQY	TRBV5-4	TRBJ2-3
ASSLIPREESYEQY	TRBV7-9	TRBJ2-7
ASSTIDRDTGELF	TRBV7-9	TRBJ2-2
ASSQQEQETQY	TRBV19	TRBJ2-5
ASRVTGTSGGGSEQY	TRBV2	TRBJ2-7
ASTPGWALQETQY	TRBV11-2	TRBJ2-5
ASRGRAYNEQF	TRBV12-3/TRBV12-4	TRBJ2-1
ASSLALTGGRGSYNEQF	TRBV7-6	TRBJ2-1
ASSFLADRGQLLH	TRBV27	TRBJ1-6
ASKTLAGAHTDTQY	TRBV5-1	TRBJ2-3
ASSLRTGQETQY	TRBV5-4	TRBJ2-5
ASSQDWQREYHNEQF	TRBV4-3	TRBJ2-1
ASSRQGSGELF	TRBV27	TRBJ2-2
ATSDGQNYGYT	TRBV24-1	TRBJ1-2
ASSRDPGLNTDTQY	TRBV3-1/TRBV3-2	TRBJ2-3
ASSLDRGSTGELF	TRBV7-7	TRBJ2-2
ASSLVRGSEQY	TRBV12-3/TRBV12-4	TRBJ2-7
ASSQDWGRGSYNEQF	TRBV14	TRBJ2-1
ASHTTSTGNTEAF	TRBV6-5	TRBJ1-1
ASSSPGVGNTIY	TRBV6-5	TRBJ1-3
ASSVRRTLAGGTGELF	TRBV9	TRBJ2-2
ASSHDGQYYGYT	TRBV3-1/TRBV3-2	TRBJ1-2
ATNEPGQGGGYT	TRBV24-1	TRBJ1-2